This TCR beta chain appears in the sequencing data of a study of monozygotic twins with inflammatory bowel disease. TCR libraries each used approximately 4,000 ng of total RNA. Template switching appended UMIs that held a 6-nucleotide sample barcode. TCRdb derives one entry per CDR3 protein from the 5' RACE reads, leaving out DNA. The sample table includes approximately 400,000 distinct CDR3 sequences. Study results and limitations: IBD patients shared fewer clonotypes with others than healthy twins, especially with disease activity.

In regard to this clonotype: Its specificity is not known.

Blood, approximately 2.3 ml, was drawn per donor. CDR1 is DFQATT, CDR2 SNEGSKA, per germline (reference sequence). The length of the CDR3 is 13 residues. V is TRBV20-1 and J is TRBJ1-5; TCRdb's D call of TRBD1 is untestable without DNA. The receptor's source is a human donor with ulcerative colitis or Crohn's disease, or a healthy co-twin of an affected twin (not recorded which). Specimen: blood. This CDR3 is CSVLGTGSQPQHF.